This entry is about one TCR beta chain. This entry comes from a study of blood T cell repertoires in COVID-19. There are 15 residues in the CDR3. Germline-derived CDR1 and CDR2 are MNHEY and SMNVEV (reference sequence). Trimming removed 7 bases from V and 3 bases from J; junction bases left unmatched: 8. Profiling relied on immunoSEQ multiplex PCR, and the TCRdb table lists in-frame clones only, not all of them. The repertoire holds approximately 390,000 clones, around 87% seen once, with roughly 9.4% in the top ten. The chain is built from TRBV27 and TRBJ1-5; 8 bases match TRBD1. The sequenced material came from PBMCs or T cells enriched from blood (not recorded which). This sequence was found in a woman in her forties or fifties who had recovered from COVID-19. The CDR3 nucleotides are TGTGCCAGCAAGAGGACAGGGATTCACAATCAGCCCCAGCATTTT. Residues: CASKRTGIHNQPQHF.